This TCR beta chain was documented in a study of cytomegalovirus exposure and HLA in healthy donors. The CDR3 length is 14 residues. The ends were cut back, 4 bases at V and 3 bases at J, with 10 bases in the middle. The germline V gene has CDR1 PRHDT and CDR2 FYEKMQ (reference sequence). With 60 Vbeta and 13 Jbeta primers, the PCR was carried out. Measured with immunoSEQ multiplex PCR; TCRdb has only the in-frame clones, and not every one. The table lists over 85,000 clones, around 78% of them singletons. The TCR comes from a man between 25 and 39 years old in good health and CMV-seronegative. The chain recombines TRBV13 with TRBJ2-1, with D perhaps TRBD2 (6 bases). The sequenced sample was PBMCs. This CDR3 is CASSWRGYYNEQFF. DNA for the CDR3: TGTGCCAGCAGCTGGAGGGGATACTACAATGAGCAGTTCTTC.